The clone carrying this T cell receptor (beta chain) has only a few counts. Its antigen is not identified. The germline V and J ends were trimmed by 2 bases and 6 bases, with 13 bases remaining between them. This CDR3 comprises 14 residues. The germline gives CDR1 SGHRS, CDR2 YFSETQ. This sample was taken from a study of T-cell reconstitution after alpha-beta-depleted transplantation in children. General study results and limits: Surviving thymic progenitors and recipient T cells were the source of high TCRbeta diversity at day 60 in some patients. Reported findings indicate that, about two months after transplant, alpha-beta T cells came from several hundred expanded clones, which were derived from non-depleted graft cells. At the one-year point after transplant, T-cell counts and TCRbeta diversity were found to come mostly from T cells that had been newly produced.

Unique molecular identifiers were incorporated during preparation of the TCRbeta library. TCRdb analysed the PCR reads with MiXCR anew, one entry per CDR3 protein. In the table there are fewer than 750,000 distinct CDR3 sequences, 27% of which are singletons. The TCR sequence derives from a boy under two years old with Wiskott-Aldrich syndrome, due to receive a stem cell transplant. The rearrangement links TRBV5-1 to TRBJ2-3; D may be TRBD1 (6 bases). The starting material was PBMCs, obtained before TCRalphabeta/CD19-depleted stem cell transplant. The CDR3 here is CASSFQGSSDTQYF. DNA of the CDR3: TGCGCCAGCAGCTTCCAGGGGTCGAGTGATACGCAGTATTTT.